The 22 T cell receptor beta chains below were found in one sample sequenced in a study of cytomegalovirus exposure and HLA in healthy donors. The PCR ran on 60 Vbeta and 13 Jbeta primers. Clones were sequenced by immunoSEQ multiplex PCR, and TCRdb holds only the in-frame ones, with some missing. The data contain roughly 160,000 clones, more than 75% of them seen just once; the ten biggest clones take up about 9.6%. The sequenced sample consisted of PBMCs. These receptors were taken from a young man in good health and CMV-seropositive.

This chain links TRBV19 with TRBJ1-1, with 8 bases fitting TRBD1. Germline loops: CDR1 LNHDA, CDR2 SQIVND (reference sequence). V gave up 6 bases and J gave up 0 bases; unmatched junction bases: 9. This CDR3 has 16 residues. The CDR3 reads CASRPGTGLMNTEAFF. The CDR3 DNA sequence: TGTGCCAGTAGGCCCGGGACAGGCCTCATGAACACTGAAGCTTTCTTT.

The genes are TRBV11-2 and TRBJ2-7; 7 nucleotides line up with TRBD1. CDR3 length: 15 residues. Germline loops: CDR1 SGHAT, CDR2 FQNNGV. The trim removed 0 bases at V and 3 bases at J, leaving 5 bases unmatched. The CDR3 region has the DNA TGTGCCAGCAGCTTAGATCCGGGACAGAACTACGAGCAGTACTTC. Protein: CASSLDPGQNYEQYF.

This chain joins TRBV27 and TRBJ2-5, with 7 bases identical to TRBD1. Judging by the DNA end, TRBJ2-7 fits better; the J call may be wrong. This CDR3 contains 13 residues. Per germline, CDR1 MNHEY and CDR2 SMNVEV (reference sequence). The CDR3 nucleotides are TGTGCCAGCAGTTCGGGACAGTCCTACGAGCAGTACTTC. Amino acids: CASSSGQSYEQYF.

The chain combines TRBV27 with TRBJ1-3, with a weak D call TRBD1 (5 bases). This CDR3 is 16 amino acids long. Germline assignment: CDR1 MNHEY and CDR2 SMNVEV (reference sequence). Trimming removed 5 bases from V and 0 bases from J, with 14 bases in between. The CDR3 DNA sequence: TGTGCCAGCAGTGGATTCGACAGTAGCTCTGGAAACACCATATATTTT. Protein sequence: CASSGFDSSSGNTIYF.

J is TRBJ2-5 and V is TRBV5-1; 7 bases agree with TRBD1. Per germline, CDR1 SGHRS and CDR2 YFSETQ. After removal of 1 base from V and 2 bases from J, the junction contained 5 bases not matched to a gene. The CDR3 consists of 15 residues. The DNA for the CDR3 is TGCGCCAGCAGCTTGCCGCAGGGGGTACAAGAGACCCAGTACTTC. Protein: CASSLPQGVQETQYF.

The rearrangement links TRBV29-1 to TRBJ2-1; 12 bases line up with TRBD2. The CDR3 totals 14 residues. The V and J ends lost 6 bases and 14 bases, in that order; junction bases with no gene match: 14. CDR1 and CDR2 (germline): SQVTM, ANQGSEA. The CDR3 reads CSVGDRLAGEFEFF. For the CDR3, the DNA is TGCAGCGTCGGAGATCGACTAGCGGGAGAGTTCGAGTTCTTC.

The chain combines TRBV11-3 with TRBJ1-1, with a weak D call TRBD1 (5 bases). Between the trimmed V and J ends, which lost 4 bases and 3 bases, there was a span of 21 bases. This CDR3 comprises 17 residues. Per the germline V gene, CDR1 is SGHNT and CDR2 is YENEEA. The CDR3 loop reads CASSSSWDRGGDTEAFF. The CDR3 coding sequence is TGTGCCAGCAGCTCCTCATGGGACCGGGGAGGGGACACTGAAGCTTTCTTT.

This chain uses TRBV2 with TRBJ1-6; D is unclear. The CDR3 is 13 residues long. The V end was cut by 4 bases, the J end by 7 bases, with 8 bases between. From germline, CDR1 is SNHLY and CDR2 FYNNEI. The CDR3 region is CASSGSENSPLHF. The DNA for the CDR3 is TGTGCCAGCAGTGGGAGTGAAAATTCACCCCTCCACTTT.

CDR3 DNA sequence: TGTGCCACCACAGCTGACACTGAAGCTTTCTTT. It specifies CATTADTEAFF. This chain connects TRBV10-3 to TRBJ1-1; no clear D gene. Trimming left V 10 bases short and J 3 bases short, with 9 bases between. The germline V gene encodes CDR1 ENHRY and CDR2 SYGVKD. The CDR3 contains 11 residues.

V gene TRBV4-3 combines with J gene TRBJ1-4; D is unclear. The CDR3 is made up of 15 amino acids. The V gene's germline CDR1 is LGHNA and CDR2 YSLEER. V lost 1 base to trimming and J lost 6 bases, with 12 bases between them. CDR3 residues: CASSQGSSDHEKLFF. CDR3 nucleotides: TGCGCCAGCAGCCAAGGGTCCAGCGACCATGAAAAACTGTTTTTT.

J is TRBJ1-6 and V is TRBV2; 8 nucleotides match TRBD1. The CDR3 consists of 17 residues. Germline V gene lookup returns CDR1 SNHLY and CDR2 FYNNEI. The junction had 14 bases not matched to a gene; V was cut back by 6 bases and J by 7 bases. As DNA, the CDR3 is TGTGCCAGCAGGAGGATGGGCCAGGGGGCTTTCAATTCACCCCTCCACTTT. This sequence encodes CASRRMGQGAFNSPLHF.

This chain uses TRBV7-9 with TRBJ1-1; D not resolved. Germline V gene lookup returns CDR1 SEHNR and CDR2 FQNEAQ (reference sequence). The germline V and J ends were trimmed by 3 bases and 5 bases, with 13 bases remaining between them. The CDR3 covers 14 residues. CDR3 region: CASSFSHGSTEAFF. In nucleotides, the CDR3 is TGTGCCAGCAGCTTTTCCCATGGGAGTACTGAAGCTTTCTTT.

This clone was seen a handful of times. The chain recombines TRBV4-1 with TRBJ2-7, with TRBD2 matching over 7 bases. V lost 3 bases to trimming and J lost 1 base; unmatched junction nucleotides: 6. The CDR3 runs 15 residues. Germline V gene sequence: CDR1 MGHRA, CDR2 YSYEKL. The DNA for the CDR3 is TGCGCCAGCAGCCACCCGCATAGCGGGTCCTACGAGCAGTACTTC. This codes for CASSHPHSGSYEQYF.

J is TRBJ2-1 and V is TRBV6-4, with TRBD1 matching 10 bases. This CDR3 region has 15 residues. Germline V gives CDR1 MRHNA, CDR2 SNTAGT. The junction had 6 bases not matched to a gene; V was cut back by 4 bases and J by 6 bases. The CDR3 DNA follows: TGTGCCAGCAGTGCCCGACAGGGGGCGGGCAATGAGCAGTTCTTC. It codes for CASSARQGAGNEQFF.

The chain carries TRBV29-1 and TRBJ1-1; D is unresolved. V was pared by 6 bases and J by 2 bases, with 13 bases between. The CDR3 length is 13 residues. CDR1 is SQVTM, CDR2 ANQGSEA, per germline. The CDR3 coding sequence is TGCAGCGTACGCGGAGGGCTTAACACTGAAGCTTTCTTT. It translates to CSVRGGLNTEAFF. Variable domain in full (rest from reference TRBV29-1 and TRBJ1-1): SAVISQKPSRDICQRGTSLTIQCQVDSQVTMMFWYRQQPGQSLTLIATANQGSEATYESGFVIDKFPISRPNLTFSTLTVSNMSPEDSSIYLCSVRGGLNTEAFFGQGTRLTVV.

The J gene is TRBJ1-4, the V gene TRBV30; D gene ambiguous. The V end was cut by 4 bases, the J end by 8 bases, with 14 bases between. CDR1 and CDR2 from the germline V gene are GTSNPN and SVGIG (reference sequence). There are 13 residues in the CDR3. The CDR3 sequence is CAWNGSPGEKLFF. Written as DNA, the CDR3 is TGTGCCTGGAACGGAAGCCCCGGGGAAAAACTGTTTTTT.

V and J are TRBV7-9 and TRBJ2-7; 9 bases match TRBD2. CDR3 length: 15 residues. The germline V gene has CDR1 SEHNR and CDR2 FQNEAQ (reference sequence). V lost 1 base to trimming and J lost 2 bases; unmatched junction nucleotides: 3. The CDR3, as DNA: TGTGCCAGCAGCTTAGGGACTAGCGCGGCCTACGAGCAGTACTTC. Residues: CASSLGTSAAYEQYF. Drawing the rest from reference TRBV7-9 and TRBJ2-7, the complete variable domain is DTGVSQNPRHKITKRGQNVTFRCDPISEHNRLYWYRQTLGQGPEFLTYFQNEAQLEKSRLLSDRFSAERPKGSFSTLEIQRTEQGDSAMYLCASSLGTSAAYEQYFGPGTRLTVT.

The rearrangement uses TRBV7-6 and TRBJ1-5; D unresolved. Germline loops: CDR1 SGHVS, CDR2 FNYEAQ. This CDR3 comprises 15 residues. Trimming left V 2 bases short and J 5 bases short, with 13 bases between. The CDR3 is CASSLSADPYQPQHF. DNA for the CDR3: TGTGCCAGCAGCTTAAGCGCAGACCCTTATCAGCCCCAGCATTTT. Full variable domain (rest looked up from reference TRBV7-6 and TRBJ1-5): GAGVSQSPRYKVTKRGQDVALRCDPISGHVSLYWYRQALGQGPEFLTYFNYEAQQDKSGLPNDRFSAERPEGSISTLTIQRTEQRDSAMYRCASSLSADPYQPQHFGDGTRLSIL.

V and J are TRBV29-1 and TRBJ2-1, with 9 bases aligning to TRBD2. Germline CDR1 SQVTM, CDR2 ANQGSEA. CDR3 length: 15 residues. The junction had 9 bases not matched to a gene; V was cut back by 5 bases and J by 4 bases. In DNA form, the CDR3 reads TGCAGCGTTAGTCTCAGACTAGCGGAGTACAATGAGCAGTTCTTC. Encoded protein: CSVSLRLAEYNEQFF.

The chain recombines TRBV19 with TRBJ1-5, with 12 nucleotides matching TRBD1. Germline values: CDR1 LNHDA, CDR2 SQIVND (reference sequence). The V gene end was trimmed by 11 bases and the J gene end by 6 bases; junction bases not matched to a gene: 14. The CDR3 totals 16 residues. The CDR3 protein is CASHGWDRGLFQPQHF. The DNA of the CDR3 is TGTGCCTCCCACGGGTGGGACAGGGGGCTTTTTCAGCCCCAGCATTTT.

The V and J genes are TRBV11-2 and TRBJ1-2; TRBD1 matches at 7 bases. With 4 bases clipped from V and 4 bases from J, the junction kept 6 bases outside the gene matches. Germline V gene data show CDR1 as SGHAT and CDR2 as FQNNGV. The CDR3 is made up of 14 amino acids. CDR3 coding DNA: TGTGCCAGCAGCTATCAGGGACAGATCTATGGCTACACCTTC. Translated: CASSYQGQIYGYTF. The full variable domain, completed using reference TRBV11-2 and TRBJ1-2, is EAGVAQSPRYKIIEKRQSVAFWCNPISGHATLYWYQQILGQGPKLLIQFQNNGVVDDSQLPKDRFSAERLKGVDSTLKIQPAKLEDSAVYLCASSYQGQIYGYTFGSGTRLTVV.

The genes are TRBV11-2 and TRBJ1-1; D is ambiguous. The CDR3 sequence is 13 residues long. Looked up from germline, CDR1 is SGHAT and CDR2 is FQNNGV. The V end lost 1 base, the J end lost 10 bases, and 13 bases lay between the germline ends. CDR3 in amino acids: CASSLVTQIRAFF. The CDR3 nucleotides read TGTGCCAGCAGCTTAGTTACGCAGATCCGAGCTTTCTTT.